Listed below are T cell receptor beta chains from one sample, sequenced in a study of T cell responses to AZD1222 COVID-19 vaccine. TCRdb keeps only in-frame clones here, not all; method: immunoSEQ multiplex PCR. The table lists about 100,000 clones, approximately 87% of them singletons, with approximately 15% in the top ten. This specimen was peripheral blood, taken on day 0 of AZD1222 vaccination. The receptors originated from an adult in good health. CDR3s include the opening cysteine and the closing phenylalanine or tryptophan. The D gene is left open where the match is weak. A row's size may be missing; if present it is once, few, many or a size class.

j_gene | d_gene | abundance | v_gene | CDR3aa | CDR3nt
TRBJ2-1 | . | once | TRBV7-3 | CASSPAAAASYNEQFF | TGTGCCAGCAGCCCCGCGGCCGCGGCTTCCTACAATGAGCAGTTCTTC
TRBJ1-1 | TRBD1 | . | TRBV27 | CASSKRQGLNTEAFF | TGTGCCAGCAGTAAACGACAGGGGCTAAACACTGAAGCTTTCTTT
TRBJ1-6 | . | . | TRBV5-1 | CASSFQGPANSPLHF | TGCGCCAGCAGCTTTCAGGGGCCAGCCAATTCACCCCTCCACTTT
TRBJ2-3 | . | few | TRBV19 | CASSDPLSSDTQYF | TGTGCCAGTAGTGACCCCCTTAGCTCAGATACGCAGTATTTT
TRBJ2-3 | TRBD2 | . | TRBV4-1 | CASSQGWAGEADTQYF | TGCGCCAGCAGCCAAGGTTGGGCGGGAGAGGCAGATACGCAGTATTTT
TRBJ2-7 | TRBD2 | . | TRBV27 | CASSPRTSGPTYEQYF | TGTGCCAGCAGTCCCAGGACTAGCGGGCCTACCTACGAGCAGTACTTC
TRBJ1-1 | . | . | TRBV2 | CASSEGSYTEAFF | TGTGCCAGCAGTGAAGGGAGTTACACTGAAGCTTTCTTT
TRBJ1-1 | TRBD1 | . | TRBV27 | CASHGQGTTLAEAFF | TGTGCCAGCCACGGACAGGGGACAACACTTGCTGAAGCTTTCTTT
TRBJ1-6 | . | few | TRBV4-3 | CASSQGSFDSPLHF | TGCGCCAGCAGCCAGGGGAGTTTTGATTCACCCCTCCACTTT
TRBJ2-1 | TRBD2 | . | TRBV5-1 | CASSSSGTSGRAVYNEQFF | TGCGCCAGCAGCTCATCCGGGACTAGCGGGAGAGCGGTGTACAATGAGCAGTTCTTC
TRBJ2-7 | . | once | TRBV7-9 | CASSLTQGREQYF | TGTGCCAGCAGCTTGACACAGGGAAGAGAGCAGTACTTC
TRBJ2-1 | TRBD2 | few | TRBV2 | CASSYRGREGRDEQFF | TGTGCCAGCAGCTACCGCGGGCGGGAGGGCCGCGATGAGCAGTTCTTC
TRBJ1-5 | . | . | TRBV5-8 | CASRPRGNSNQPQHF | TGTGCCAGCAGGCCACGGGGGAATAGCAATCAGCCCCAGCATTTT
TRBJ2-1 | TRBD2 | . | TRBV5-4 | CASSWEREPYNEQFF | TGTGCCAGCAGCTGGGAGCGGGAGCCCTACAATGAGCAGTTCTTC
TRBJ1-2 | . | . | TRBV3-1/TRBV3-2 | CASSKSSGTNYGYTF | TGTGCCAGCAGCAAGTCCTCCGGGACCAACTATGGCTACACCTTC
TRBJ2-7 | . | . | TRBV29-1 | CSAEGDTTYEQYF | TGCAGCGCCGAAGGGGACACAACCTACGAGCAGTACTTC
TRBJ1-6 | TRBD1 | . | TRBV13 | CASSLNRGDSPLHF | TGTGCCAGCAGCTTAAACAGGGGAGACTCACCCCTCCACTTT
TRBJ2-7 | . | . | TRBV9 | CASSSGGGKGPVQYF | TGTGCCAGCAGCTCCGGAGGGGGGAAGGGGCCGGTGCAGTACTTC
TRBJ2-2 | . | once | TRBV15 | CATSRDHGNTGELFF | TGTGCCACCAGCAGAGATCACGGGAACACCGGGGAGCTGTTTTTT
TRBJ2-1 | TRBD2 | . | TRBV5-1 | CASSLEGGGGNEQFF | TGCGCCAGCAGCTTGGAGGGCGGGGGAGGCAATGAGCAGTTCTTC
TRBJ1-2 | TRBD1 | few | TRBV10-3 | CAISERDRFYGYTF | TGTGCCATCAGTGAGAGGGACAGATTCTATGGCTACACCTTC
TRBJ1-4 | . | . | TRBV6-2/TRBV6-3 | CASSPGETTNEKLFF | TGTGCCAGCAGCCCTGGTGAGACTACTAATGAAAAACTGTTTTTT
TRBJ1-1 | . | . | TRBV4-1 | CASSQDGRALGTEAFF | TGCGCCAGCAGCCAAGATGGTCGGGCCTTGGGCACTGAAGCTTTCTTT
TRBJ2-1 | . | . | TRBV24-1 | CATTGDGYNEQFF | TGTGCCACCACAGGGGACGGCTACAATGAGCAGTTCTTC
TRBJ1-6 | TRBD1 | . | TRBV25-1 | CASGRQGGSSPLHF | TGTGCCAGCGGACGGCAGGGGGGCTCTTCACCCCTCCACTTT
TRBJ1-5 | . | . | TRBV21-1 | CAGKGRGGSNQPQHF | TGTGCCGGAAAAGGGAGGGGAGGTAGCAATCAGCCCCAGCATTTT
TRBJ2-2 | TRBD1 | . | TRBV6-5 | CASSSNRDRGAGELFF | TGTGCCAGCAGTTCCAACCGAGACAGGGGAGCCGGGGAGCTGTTTTTT
TRBJ2-2 | . | . | TRBV7-9 | CASSRTGELFF | TGTGCCAGCAGCCGAACCGGGGAGCTGTTTTTT
TRBJ1-2 | TRBD1 | . | TRBV7-2 | CASSSGGFDYGYTF | TGTGCCAGCAGCTCAGGGGGCTTCGACTATGGCTACACCTTC
TRBJ1-2 | . | once | TRBV4-1 | CASSQSALSGYTF | TGCGCCAGCAGCCAGTCAGCCTTGTCGGGCTACACCTTC
TRBJ2-1 | . | . | TRBV4-2 | CASSRNGEQFF | TGTGCCAGCAGCCGGAACGGTGAGCAGTTCTTC
TRBJ2-7 | . | . | TRBV29-1 | CSVGGMNPRSYEQYF | TGCAGCGTTGGTGGAATGAATCCGAGGTCCTACGAGCAGTACTTC
TRBJ1-2 | . | once | TRBV28 | CASSLLSRFGDGYTF | TGTGCCAGCAGTTTATTGTCCCGGTTTGGGGATGGCTACACCTTC
TRBJ2-5 | TRBD2 | . | TRBV6-2/TRBV6-3 | CASSYPPSGKETQYF | TGTGCCAGCAGTTACCCGCCTAGCGGGAAAGAGACCCAGTACTTC
TRBJ2-3 | TRBD2 | . | TRBV4-3 | CASSQGAGAVDTQYF | TGCGCCAGCAGCCAAGGGGCGGGAGCGGTAGATACGCAGTATTTT
TRBJ1-1 | . | once | TRBV7-3 | CASSAQPMNIEAFF | TGTGCCAGCAGCGCACAGCCCATGAACATTGAAGCTTTCTTT
TRBJ1-6 | . | . | TRBV5-6 | CASSAGFSYNSPLHF | TGTGCCAGCAGCGCAGGATTCTCCTATAATTCACCCCTCCACTTT
TRBJ1-5 | . | . | TRBV15 | CATSRDMAGNQPQHF | TGTGCCACCAGCAGAGATATGGCAGGCAATCAGCCCCAGCATTTT
TRBJ2-2 | . | . | TRBV13 | CASSTLRSGARTGELFF | TGTGCCAGCAGCACCCTAAGATCCGGGGCGAGGACCGGGGAGCTGTTTTTT
TRBJ1-6 | . | once | TRBV7-9 | CASSLGLYNSPLHF | TGTGCCAGCAGCTTAGGGTTATATAATTCACCCCTCCACTTT
TRBJ1-1 | . | . | TRBV5-1 | CASSLGMNTEAFF | TGCGCCAGCAGCTTGGGGATGAACACTGAAGCTTTCTTT
TRBJ1-5 | TRBD1 | . | TRBV19 | CASSSETGAIGNQPQHF | TGTGCCAGTAGTTCAGAGACAGGGGCCATCGGCAATCAGCCCCAGCATTTT
TRBJ1-5 | . | . | TRBV6-5 | CASSYAGFGQPQHF | TGTGCCAGCAGTTACGCAGGTTTTGGTCAGCCCCAGCATTTT
TRBJ1-1 | TRBD1 | once | TRBV15 | CATSKWDSLNTEAFF | TGTGCCACCAGCAAGTGGGACAGCCTGAACACTGAAGCTTTCTTT
TRBJ2-7 | TRBD1 | . | TRBV18 | CASSPPRPGQGPHEQYF | TGTGCCAGCTCACCACCTCGGCCGGGACAGGGACCTCACGAGCAGTACTTC